The rows below give T cell receptor beta chains drawn from one sample of a study of blood T cell repertoires in COVID-19. Only in-frame clones appear in the TCRdb table, and some are missing; sequencing was by immunoSEQ multiplex PCR. The sample has around 150,000 clones; around 77% are singletons. Sequencing input: peripheral blood. All receptors derive from a man in his fifties with active or convalescent COVID-19. The CDR3 runs from the conserved cysteine through the conserved F or W. D genes are given only for firm matches. The size entry is marked missing in some rows and otherwise reads once, few, many or a size class.

V: TRBV28; D: TRBD2; size: -; J: TRBJ2-1; CDR3: CASSSSSSGRALFF; DNA: TGTGCCAGCAGTTCATCGTCTAGCGGGAGGGCCCTGTTCTTC
V: TRBV9; D: -; size: -; J: TRBJ2-3; CDR3: CASSVAPSDPTDTQYF; DNA: TGTGCCAGCAGCGTAGCACCTAGCGACCCCACAGATACGCAGTATTTT
V: TRBV25-1; D: TRBD2; size: -; J: TRBJ2-3; CDR3: CASSPGTSGSTDTQYF; DNA: TGTGCCAGCAGCCCCGGGACTAGCGGGAGTACCGATACGCAGTATTTT
V: TRBV10-3; D: TRBD2; size: -; J: TRBJ2-3; CDR3: CAIKQAGGFTDTQYF; DNA: TGTGCCATCAAGCAGGCGGGAGGCTTCACAGATACGCAGTATTTT
V: TRBV12-3/TRBV12-4; D: TRBD1; size: -; J: TRBJ2-1; CDR3: CASSLGTVNEQFF; DNA: TGTGCCAGCAGTTTGGGGACAGTAAATGAGCAGTTCTTC
V: TRBV27; D: TRBD1; size: -; J: TRBJ1-4; CDR3: CASSSYDETGEKLFF; DNA: TGTGCCAGCAGTTCCTATGACGAGACAGGGGAAAAACTGTTTTTT
V: TRBV10-3; D: -; size: -; J: TRBJ2-1; CDR3: CAISERGGDYNEQFF; DNA: TGTGCCATCAGTGAGAGGGGCGGAGACTACAATGAGCAGTTCTTC
V: TRBV4-1; D: TRBD1; size: -; J: TRBJ1-1; CDR3: CASSQDNRGNTEAFF; DNA: TGCGCCAGCAGCCAAGACAACAGGGGGAACACTGAAGCTTTCTTT
V: TRBV5-6; D: -; size: once; J: TRBJ2-7; CDR3: CASSLDPGAAYEQYF; DNA: TGTGCCAGCAGCTTGGACCCAGGGGCGGCCTACGAGCAGTACTTC
V: TRBV28; D: -; size: -; J: TRBJ1-2; CDR3: CASSGANYGYTF; DNA: TGTGCCAGCAGTGGGGCGAACTATGGCTACACCTTC
V: TRBV5-1; D: -; size: -; J: TRBJ2-5; CDR3: CASSFSTQETQYF; DNA: TGCGCCAGCAGCTTTTCTACCCAAGAGACCCAGTACTTC
V: TRBV4-1; D: -; size: -; J: TRBJ1-2; CDR3: CASSHREGRLGGYTF; DNA: TGCGCCAGCAGCCATCGGGAGGGGCGCCTGGGGGGCTACACCTTC
V: TRBV28; D: -; size: -; J: TRBJ2-5; CDR3: CASSLSRQEQETQYF; DNA: TGTGCCAGCAGTTTATCCCGACAGGAACAAGAGACCCAGTACTTC
V: TRBV14; D: -; size: -; J: TRBJ1-1; CDR3: CASSQLIGSTEAFF; DNA: TGTGCCAGCAGCCAACTGATTGGTAGCACTGAAGCTTTCTTT
V: TRBV27; D: TRBD1; size: -; J: TRBJ2-5; CDR3: CASSRQGVQETQYF; DNA: TGTGCCAGCAGTAGACAGGGGGTCCAAGAGACCCAGTACTTC
V: TRBV11-3; D: TRBD1; size: -; J: TRBJ2-3; CDR3: CASSVDRAGDTQYF; DNA: TGTGCCAGCAGCGTCGACAGGGCTGGGGATACGCAGTATTTT
V: TRBV18; D: TRBD1; size: -; J: TRBJ1-1; CDR3: CASSRPGTGVTEAFF; DNA: TGTGCCAGCTCACGTCCCGGGACAGGGGTCACTGAAGCTTTCTTT
V: TRBV19; D: TRBD1; size: -; J: TRBJ2-3; CDR3: CASRGQGSDTQYF; DNA: TGTGCCAGTAGGGGACAGGGGTCAGATACGCAGTATTTT
V: TRBV21-1; D: -; size: once; J: TRBJ1-5; CDR3: CASSKGREGNQPQHF; DNA: TGTGCCAGCAGCAAGGGGCGGGAAGGGAATCAGCCCCAGCATTTT
V: TRBV25-1; D: -; size: -; J: TRBJ2-7; CDR3: CASSEISGVEYEQYF; DNA: TGTGCCAGCAGTGAAATCTCAGGGGTCGAGTACGAGCAGTACTTC
V: TRBV9; D: -; size: -; J: TRBJ1-3; CDR3: CASGGSSPSGNTIYF; DNA: TGTGCCAGCGGGGGGTCGTCTCCCTCTGGAAACACCATATATTTT
V: TRBV7-6; D: -; size: once; J: TRBJ2-7; CDR3: CASSPVQLVSFIYEQYF; DNA: TGTGCCAGCAGCCCCGTGCAATTGGTCAGTTTCATCTACGAGCAGTACTTC
V: TRBV9; D: TRBD1; size: once; J: TRBJ1-6; CDR3: CASSQWDRGSGSPLHF; DNA: TGTGCCAGCAGCCAATGGGACAGGGGATCTGGATCACCCCTCCACTTT
V: TRBV24-1; D: -; size: -; J: TRBJ1-5; CDR3: CATATGIGGNQPQHF; DNA: TGTGCCACCGCTACAGGGATCGGCGGCAATCAGCCCCAGCATTTT
V: TRBV24-1; D: TRBD1; size: few; J: TRBJ2-3; CDR3: CATGQENPDTQYF; DNA: TGTGCCACGGGACAGGAGAACCCAGATACGCAGTATTTT
V: TRBV2; D: TRBD2; size: -; J: TRBJ2-1; CDR3: CASSAVSGIEQFF; DNA: TGTGCCAGCAGTGCAGTTAGCGGGATTGAGCAGTTCTTC
V: TRBV3-1/TRBV3-2; D: -; size: -; J: TRBJ1-5; CDR3: CASSQVGGGNQPQHF; DNA: TGTGCCAGCAGCCAAGTAGGGGGTGGCAATCAGCCCCAGCATTTT
V: TRBV2; D: TRBD2; size: -; J: TRBJ2-3; CDR3: CASKKTSGGGTQYF; DNA: TGTGCCAGCAAAAAGACTAGCGGAGGGGGTACGCAGTATTTT
V: TRBV7-9; D: -; size: -; J: TRBJ2-5; CDR3: CASSLNPLATETQYF; DNA: TGTGCCAGCAGCTTAAATCCCCTAGCGACGGAGACCCAGTACTTC
V: TRBV2; D: TRBD1; size: -; J: TRBJ2-7; CDR3: CASSSTGSGAYEQYF; DNA: TGTGCCAGCAGCTCGACAGGGTCAGGCGCCTACGAGCAGTACTTC
V: TRBV24-1; D: -; size: -; J: TRBJ2-1; CDR3: CATTSYNEQFF; DNA: TGTGCCACCACATCCTACAATGAGCAGTTCTTC
V: TRBV5-6; D: TRBD2; size: -; J: TRBJ2-3; CDR3: CASSPDTGGPIDTQYF; DNA: TGTGCCAGCAGCCCGGACACGGGAGGGCCAATAGATACGCAGTATTTT
V: TRBV20-1; D: -; size: -; J: TRBJ1-1; CDR3: CSASPLSGAGTEAFF; DNA: TGCAGTGCTAGTCCCCTGTCAGGGGCAGGGACTGAAGCTTTCTTT
V: TRBV19; D: -; size: -; J: TRBJ1-4; CDR3: CASSTEGRGEKLFF; DNA: TGTGCCAGTAGTACCGAAGGACGGGGGGAAAAACTGTTTTTT
V: TRBV19; D: -; size: -; J: TRBJ1-1; CDR3: CASSSQGSTEAFF; DNA: TGTGCCAGTAGTAGTCAGGGGAGCACTGAAGCTTTCTTT
V: TRBV20-1; D: TRBD1; size: -; J: TRBJ2-1; CDR3: CSASPGTGRNEQFF; DNA: TGCAGTGCTAGTCCCGGGACAGGGAGGAATGAGCAGTTCTTC
V: TRBV7-3; D: -; size: -; J: TRBJ2-7; CDR3: CASSSPGAYEQYF; DNA: TGTGCCAGCAGCTCACCGGGGGCCTACGAGCAGTACTTC
V: TRBV3-1/TRBV3-2; D: -; size: -; J: TRBJ1-6; CDR3: CASSQGTADSPLHF; DNA: TGTGCCAGCAGCCAAGGGACAGCTGATTCACCCCTCCACTTT
V: TRBV6-4; D: -; size: -; J: TRBJ2-1; CDR3: CASSDRGYEQFF; DNA: TGTGCCAGCAGTGACCGGGGTTATGAGCAGTTCTTC
V: TRBV10-2; D: TRBD1; size: -; J: TRBJ2-4; CDR3: CASRALVEGADKNIQYF; DNA: TGCGCCAGCAGAGCCCTAGTCGAGGGGGCCGACAAAAACATTCAGTACTTC
V: TRBV9; D: -; size: few; J: TRBJ2-3; CDR3: CASSVAVLNEDTQYF; DNA: TGTGCCAGCAGCGTAGCTGTTCTTAACGAGGATACGCAGTATTTT
V: TRBV7-9; D: -; size: -; J: TRBJ2-7; CDR3: CASSLGLYQWYF; DNA: TGTGCCAGCAGCTTAGGGCTGTACCAGTGGTACTTC
V: TRBV15; D: -; size: -; J: TRBJ2-7; CDR3: CATSRDWRVAYEQYF; DNA: TGTGCCACCAGCAGAGATTGGAGGGTGGCCTACGAGCAGTACTTC
V: TRBV27; D: TRBD2; size: once; J: TRBJ2-7; CDR3: CATTGLAGVHEQYF; DNA: TGTGCCACCACGGGACTAGCGGGAGTCCACGAGCAGTACTTC
V: TRBV2; D: TRBD2; size: -; J: TRBJ2-1; CDR3: CASRGTSRGDEQFF; DNA: TGTGCCAGCAGGGGGACTTCCCGGGGGGATGAGCAGTTCTTC
V: TRBV5-1; D: TRBD1; size: -; J: TRBJ1-1; CDR3: CASSGWDRGNAEAFF; DNA: TGCGCCAGCAGCGGATGGGACAGGGGGAACGCTGAAGCTTTCTTT
V: TRBV12-3/TRBV12-4; D: -; size: once; J: TRBJ2-7; CDR3: CASSPPGYEQYF; DNA: TGTGCCAGCAGCCCCCCGGGATACGAGCAGTACTTC
V: TRBV27; D: TRBD1; size: -; J: TRBJ1-2; CDR3: CASSLEDRGGGYTF; DNA: TGTGCCAGCAGTTTAGAGGACAGGGGAGGGGGCTACACCTTC
V: TRBV5-8; D: -; size: -; J: TRBJ2-5; CDR3: CASSNRVIQETQYF; DNA: TGTGCCAGCAGCAACCGGGTCATCCAAGAGACCCAGTACTTC
V: TRBV29-1; D: -; size: -; J: TRBJ2-2; CDR3: CSVEDLGRETGELFF; DNA: TGCAGCGTTGAAGATCTCGGCAGGGAAACCGGGGAGCTGTTTTTT
V: TRBV19; D: TRBD1; size: once; J: TRBJ1-5; CDR3: CASSYSGGAGGNQPQHF; DNA: TGTGCCAGTAGTTATTCAGGGGGCGCGGGTGGCAATCAGCCCCAGCATTTT
V: TRBV10-3; D: -; size: -; J: TRBJ2-3; CDR3: CATLREVGGMSTDTQYF; DNA: TGTGCCACCCTAAGGGAGGTTGGTGGTATGAGCACAGATACGCAGTATTTT
V: TRBV5-4; D: TRBD1; size: -; J: TRBJ2-7; CDR3: CASSVTGAYEQYF; DNA: TGTGCCAGCAGCGTGACAGGGGCCTACGAGCAGTACTTC